This T cell receptor (beta chain) was captured in a study of T cell responses to AZD1222 COVID-19 vaccine. Comments on this clone: Its antigen is not known.

Assay: immunoSEQ multiplex PCR; the TCRdb copy retains only in-frame clones and omits some. Among 100,000 to 150,000 clones, more than 70% were seen once, and the ten largest hold 4.2%. The study, taken as a whole, reports: Epitopes outside B.1.351 and B.1.1.7 mutated regions reportedly drew nearly half of spike TCRs. Among vaccine-associated CD4 TCRs, coverage spanned spike, with dominance at 160-218 and 743-854. Donors were largely white British and mainly female; clonal diversity was possibly underestimated.

Germline values: CDR1 SGHTA, CDR2 FQGNSA. The CDR3 has 13 amino acids. Unmatched junction bases numbered 5, after V lost 5 bases and J lost 7 bases. The TCR comes from an adult in good health. The sequences come from peripheral blood, collected on day 0 of AZD1222 vaccination. The chain links TRBV7-2 to TRBJ2-1; 7 bases fit TRBD2. DNA for the CDR3: TGTGCCAGCAGCCGTACTAGCGCGAATGAGCAGTTCTTC. This gives the protein CASSRTSANEQFF.